What follows are 6 T cell receptor beta chains derived from one specimen sequenced in a study of blood T cell repertoires in COVID-19. TCRdb keeps only in-frame clones here, not all; method: immunoSEQ multiplex PCR. The repertoire holds 75,000 to 95,000 clones, with more than 70% as singletons. The specimen was peripheral blood. The receptors come from a human donor in a cohort sampled during active COVID-19.

The gene calls are TRBV5-6 and TRBJ2-7; 8 bases agree with TRBD1. The CDR3 spans 14 residues. V shed 5 bases and J 1 base; nucleotides not matched to a gene: 5. The germline CDR1 and CDR2 sequences are SGHDT and YYEEEE. The CDR3 sequence is CASRADRASYEQYF. CDR3 coding DNA: TGTGCCAGCAGAGCGGACAGGGCGTCCTACGAGCAGTACTTC.

The genes are TRBV6-4 and TRBJ2-1; D is possibly TRBD2 (5 bases). Germline CDR1 MRHNA, CDR2 SNTAGT. Deletions cut 6 bases from V and 4 bases from J, with 19 bases between. CDR3 length: 16 amino acids. CDR3 bases: TGTGCCAGCAGGAGCGAGGCGGGCCCCCCTTACAATGAGCAGTTCTTC. Encoded protein: CASRSEAGPPYNEQFF.

J is TRBJ2-2 and V is TRBV5-4; TRBD1 matches 7 bases. V shed 4 bases, J shed 6 bases, and the junction held 9 bases outside the gene matches. Germline-derived CDR1 and CDR2 are SGHNT and YYREEE (reference sequence). The length of the CDR3 is 15 residues. CDR3 amino acids: CASSIDRVLAGELFF. The CDR3 nucleotides read TGTGCCAGCAGCATTGACAGGGTGTTGGCCGGGGAGCTGTTTTTT. The full variable domain, rest sourced from reference TRBV5-4 and TRBJ2-2, is ETGVTQSPTHLIKTRGQQVTLRCSSQSGHNTVSWYQQALGQGPQFIFQYYREEENGRGNFPPRFSGLQFPNYSSELNVNALELDDSALYLCASSIDRVLAGELFFGEGSRLTVL.

The chain is built from TRBV25-1 and TRBJ1-6; 8 nucleotides agree with TRBD1. Germline V CDR1 and CDR2: MGHDK, SYGVNS. This CDR3 has 13 amino acids. Trimming at V came to 4 bases and at J to 10 bases, leaving 3 bases not matched to a gene. Here the CDR3 reads CASSAGQGSPLHF. The CDR3 DNA reads TGTGCCAGCAGTGCCGGACAGGGATCACCCCTCCACTTT.

The rearrangement links TRBV12-5 to TRBJ2-1; 7 nucleotides match TRBD1. Germline lookup yields CDR1 LGHNT and CDR2 FRNRAP. This CDR3 is 13 amino acids long. With 6 bases clipped from V and 6 bases from J, the junction kept 5 bases outside the gene matches. CDR3 amino acids: CASGDRVGNEQFF. As DNA, the CDR3 is TGTGCTAGTGGAGACAGGGTAGGCAATGAGCAGTTCTTC.

The chain uses TRBV20-1 and TRBJ2-7; 9 bases fit TRBD1. V lost 3 bases to trimming and J lost 1 base; unmatched junction nucleotides: 4. CDR3 length equals 14 residues. CDR1 and CDR2 from the germline V gene are DFQATT and SNEGSKA (reference sequence). The DNA for the CDR3 is TGCAGTGCTAGTATGGACAGGGGTTCCTACGAGCAGTACTTC. It yields the protein CSASMDRGSYEQYF.